These T cell receptor beta chains were read from a single sample in a study of beta chain features in type 1 diabetes. Method: immunoSEQ multiplex PCR; TCRdb's copy keeps in-frame clones and lacks some. The repertoire holds hundreds of thousands of clones, with roughly 15% as singletons. The specimen was central memory CD4+ T cells from blood. Receptor source: a man aged 25-40 years in good health. Both conserved end residues are part of each CDR3. D genes are given only for firm matches. Some rows have no size entry. The others give once, few or many, or a class for an expanded clone.

v_gene	abundance	d_gene	j_gene	CDR3aa
TRBV10-3	few	-	TRBJ1-1	CAISEFNRRGLGAFF
TRBV14	few	-	TRBJ2-7	CASSQASAGSSYEQYF
TRBV18	-	-	TRBJ2-3	CASSPGQNTDTQYF
TRBV4-3	-	-	TRBJ2-5	CASSQEVGVETQYF
TRBV7-8	-	TRBD1	TRBJ1-1	CASSSTSRGWGTEAFF
TRBV7-3	-	-	TRBJ2-6	CASSSGQSSGANVLTF
TRBV6-5	-	-	TRBJ2-6	CASKAGPSGANVLTF
TRBV9	few	TRBD1	TRBJ2-3	CASSEQGAADTQYF
TRBV30	-	-	TRBJ1-5	CAYGQPQHF
TRBV18	-	TRBD1	TRBJ1-2	CASSPPGTEYGYTF
TRBV5-4	few	-	TRBJ2-6	CASSFSQSSGANVLTF
TRBV5-8	-	TRBD2	TRBJ2-2	CASSLDLAGVGNTGELFF
TRBV4-2	once	-	TRBJ1-2	CASSGGQGPYGYTF
TRBV27	-	-	TRBJ2-5	CASSPKRVWETQYF
TRBV6-5	few	-	TRBJ1-2	CASSYAGTGYTF
TRBV5-1	few	-	TRBJ2-7	CASSLGQASYEQYF
TRBV13	few	-	TRBJ2-7	CASSFVHEQYF
TRBV6-6	few	-	TRBJ2-3	CASSPVTDTQYF
TRBV11-2	-	TRBD1	TRBJ2-5	CASSVNGGTGKETQYF
TRBV5-1	few	-	TRBJ2-2	CASSDPGTGNTGELFF
TRBV14	many	-	TRBJ1-2	CASSREKGYGYTF
TRBV7-9	-	TRBD2	TRBJ2-3	CASIRAGPTDTQYF
TRBV7-2	few	TRBD1	TRBJ2-3	CASSIQGQRNTDTQYF
TRBV7-9	-	-	TRBJ1-1	CASSHRVQKEAFF
TRBV14	-	TRBD2	TRBJ2-1	CASSPLAGIYNEQFF
TRBV11-3	-	TRBD1	TRBJ2-1	CASSSRRDRNNEQFF
TRBV11-1	-	-	TRBJ2-5	CASSLGRGQETQYF
TRBV7-9	few	TRBD2	TRBJ2-3	CASSLVGTNTDTQYF
TRBV9	once	-	TRBJ2-1	CASSRGGGLLQEQFF
TRBV5-8	-	-	TRBJ2-7	CASSLGGLGTYEQYF
TRBV28	-	TRBD1	TRBJ1-2	CASSSHGQGNYGYTF
TRBV5-1	few	TRBD2	TRBJ2-2	CASSFLTSGKSGELFF
TRBV6-1	-	-	TRBJ1-2	CASSDVQGGYGYTF
TRBV10-3	few	TRBD2	TRBJ2-5	CASSTSGGARSQYF
TRBV5-8	few	-	TRBJ2-1	CASRRDVRQFF
TRBV15	-	-	TRBJ1-3	CATSRDRGSGNTIYF
TRBV28	few	-	TRBJ2-7	CASSSSGSEQYF
TRBV7-2	few	-	TRBJ1-1	CASSLALALEIQTLNTEAFF
TRBV7-7	few	-	TRBJ1-1	CASSKRRGVGSTEAFF
TRBV4-1	few	-	TRBJ1-1	CASSQGSTGGDTEAFF
TRBV5-1	-	TRBD1	TRBJ1-2	CASSHGTGSEGYTF
TRBV6-6	-	-	TRBJ1-5	CASSYGVGDDQPQHF
TRBV4-3	-	-	TRBJ2-3	CASSQEKGGPADTQYF